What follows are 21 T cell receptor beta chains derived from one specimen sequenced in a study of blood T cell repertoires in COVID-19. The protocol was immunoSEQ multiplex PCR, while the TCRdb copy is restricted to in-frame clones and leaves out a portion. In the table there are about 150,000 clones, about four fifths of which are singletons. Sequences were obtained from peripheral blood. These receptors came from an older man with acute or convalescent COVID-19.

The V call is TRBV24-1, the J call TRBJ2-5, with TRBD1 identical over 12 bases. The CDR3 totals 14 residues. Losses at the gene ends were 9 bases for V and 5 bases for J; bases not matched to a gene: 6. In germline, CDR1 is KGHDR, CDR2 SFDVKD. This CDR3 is CATAGTGGIETQYF. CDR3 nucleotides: TGTGCCACCGCCGGGACAGGGGGCATCGAGACCCAGTACTTC.

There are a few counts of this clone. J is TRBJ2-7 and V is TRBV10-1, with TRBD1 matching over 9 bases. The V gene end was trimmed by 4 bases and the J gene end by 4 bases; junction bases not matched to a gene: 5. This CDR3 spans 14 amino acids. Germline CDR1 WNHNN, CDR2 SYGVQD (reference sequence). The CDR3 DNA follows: TGCGCCAGCAGTGCGGGACAGGGCGGTTACGAGCAGTACTTC. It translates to CASSAGQGGYEQYF.

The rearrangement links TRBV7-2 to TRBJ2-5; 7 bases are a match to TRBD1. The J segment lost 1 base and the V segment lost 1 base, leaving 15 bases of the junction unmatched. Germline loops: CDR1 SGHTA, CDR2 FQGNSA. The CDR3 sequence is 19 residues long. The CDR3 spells CASSLGPGTVQRAQETQYF. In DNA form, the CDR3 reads TGTGCCAGCAGCTTAGGCCCGGGGACAGTCCAGAGGGCCCAAGAGACCCAGTACTTC.

The chain's CDR3 is CASSLDRASGNTIYF. In DNA form, the CDR3 reads TGTGCCAGCAGCTTGGACAGGGCTTCCGGAAACACCATATATTTT. The chain couples TRBV5-4 to TRBJ1-3; tentative D call: TRBD1 (6 bases). V lost 0 bases and J 4 bases, leaving 11 bases between the germline ends. Per the germline V gene, CDR1 is SGHNT and CDR2 is YYREEE (reference sequence). CDR3 length: 15 amino acids.

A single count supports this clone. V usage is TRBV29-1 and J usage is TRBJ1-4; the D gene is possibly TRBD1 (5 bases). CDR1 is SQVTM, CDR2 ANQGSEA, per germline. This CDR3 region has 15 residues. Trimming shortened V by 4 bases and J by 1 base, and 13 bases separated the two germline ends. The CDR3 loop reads CSVGTRGETNEKLFF. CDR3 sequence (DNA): TGCAGCGTTGGAACCCGGGGGGAAACTAATGAAAAACTGTTTTTT.

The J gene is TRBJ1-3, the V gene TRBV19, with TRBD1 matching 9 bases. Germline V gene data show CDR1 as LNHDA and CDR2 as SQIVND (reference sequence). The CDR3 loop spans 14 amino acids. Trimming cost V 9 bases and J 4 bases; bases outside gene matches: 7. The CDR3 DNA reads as TGTGCCAGCACTGAGGGACAGGGAGGAAACACCATATATTTT. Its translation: CASTEGQGGNTIYF.

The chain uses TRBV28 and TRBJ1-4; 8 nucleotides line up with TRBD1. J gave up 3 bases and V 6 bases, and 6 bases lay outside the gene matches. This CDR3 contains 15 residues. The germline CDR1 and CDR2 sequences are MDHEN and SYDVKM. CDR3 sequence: CASSLDRGANEKLFF. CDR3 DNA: TGTGCCAGCAGCCTTGACAGGGGTGCTAATGAAAAACTGTTTTTT.

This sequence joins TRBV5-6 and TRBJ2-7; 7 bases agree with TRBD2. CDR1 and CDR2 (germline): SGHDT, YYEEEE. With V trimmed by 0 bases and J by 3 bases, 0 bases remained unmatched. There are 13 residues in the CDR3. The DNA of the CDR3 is TGTGCCAGCAGCTTGGGCGGGGGCTACGAGCAGTACTTC. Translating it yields CASSLGGGYEQYF. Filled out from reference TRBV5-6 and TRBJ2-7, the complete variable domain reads DAGVTQSPTHLIKTRGQQVTLRCSPKSGHDTVSWYQQALGQGPQFIFQYYEEEERQRGNFPDRFSGHQFPNYSSELNVNALLLGDSALYLCASSLGGGYEQYFGPGTRLTVT.

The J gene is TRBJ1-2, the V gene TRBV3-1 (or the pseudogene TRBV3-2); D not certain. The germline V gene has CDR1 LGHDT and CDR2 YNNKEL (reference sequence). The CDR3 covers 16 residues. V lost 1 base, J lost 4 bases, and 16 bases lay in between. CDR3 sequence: CASSQGSFVASYGYTF. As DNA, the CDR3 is TGTGCCAGCAGCCAAGGCAGTTTTGTCGCATCCTATGGCTACACCTTC.

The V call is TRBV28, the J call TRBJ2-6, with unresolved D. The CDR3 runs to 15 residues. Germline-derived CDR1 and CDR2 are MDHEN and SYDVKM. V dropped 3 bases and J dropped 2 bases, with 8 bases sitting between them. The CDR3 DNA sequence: TGTGCCAGCAGTTTTGCGTTAGCTGGGGCCAACGTCCTGACTTTC. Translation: CASSFALAGANVLTF.

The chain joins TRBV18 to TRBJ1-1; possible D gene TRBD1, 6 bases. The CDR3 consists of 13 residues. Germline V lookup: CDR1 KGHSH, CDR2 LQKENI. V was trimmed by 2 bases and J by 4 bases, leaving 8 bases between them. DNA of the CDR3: TGTGCCAGCTCACCAAGAGGGGGCACTGAAGCTTTCTTT. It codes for CASSPRGGTEAFF.

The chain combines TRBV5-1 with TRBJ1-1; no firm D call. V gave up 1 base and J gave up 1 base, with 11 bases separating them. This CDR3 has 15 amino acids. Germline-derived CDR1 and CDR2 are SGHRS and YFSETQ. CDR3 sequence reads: CASSLNRAGNTEAFF. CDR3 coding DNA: TGCGCCAGCAGCTTGAACCGAGCAGGGAACACTGAAGCTTTCTTT.

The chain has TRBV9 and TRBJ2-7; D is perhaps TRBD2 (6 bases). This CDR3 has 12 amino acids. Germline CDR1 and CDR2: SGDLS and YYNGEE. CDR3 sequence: CEARGREHEQYF. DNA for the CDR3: TGTGAAGCCCGGGGTCGGGAGCACGAGCAGTACTTC.

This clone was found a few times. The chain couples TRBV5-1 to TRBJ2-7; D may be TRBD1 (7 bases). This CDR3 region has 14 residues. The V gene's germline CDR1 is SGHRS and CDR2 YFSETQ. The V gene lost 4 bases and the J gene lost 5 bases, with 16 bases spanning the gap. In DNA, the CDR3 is TGCGCCAGCAGCCCTCTCCAGGGGGGTAACGAGCAGTACTTC. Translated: CASSPLQGGNEQYF.

The CDR3 nucleotides are TGCGCCAGCAGCCAAGATCCCTCCTCAGGGTGGAACACTGAAGCTTTCTTT. Residues: CASSQDPSSGWNTEAFF. This chain links TRBV4-1 with TRBJ1-1; perhaps TRBD1 as D (5 bases). CDR1 is MGHRA, CDR2 YSYEKL, per germline. The V and J ends lost 0 bases and 1 base respectively, with 15 bases between them. This CDR3 spans 17 amino acids.

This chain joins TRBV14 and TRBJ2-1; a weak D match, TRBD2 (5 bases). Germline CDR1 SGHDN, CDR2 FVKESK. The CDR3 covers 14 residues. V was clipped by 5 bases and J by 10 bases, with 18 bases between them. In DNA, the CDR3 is TGTGCCAGCAGCGAAGCGGTCAATTTCCCCGAGCAGTTCTTC. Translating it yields CASSEAVNFPEQFF.

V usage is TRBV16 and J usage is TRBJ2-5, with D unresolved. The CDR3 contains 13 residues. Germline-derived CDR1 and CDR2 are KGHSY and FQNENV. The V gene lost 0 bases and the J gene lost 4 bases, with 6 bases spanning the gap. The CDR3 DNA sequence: TGTGCCAGCAGCCAATCCCGCGGAGAGACCCAGTACTTC. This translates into CASSQSRGETQYF.

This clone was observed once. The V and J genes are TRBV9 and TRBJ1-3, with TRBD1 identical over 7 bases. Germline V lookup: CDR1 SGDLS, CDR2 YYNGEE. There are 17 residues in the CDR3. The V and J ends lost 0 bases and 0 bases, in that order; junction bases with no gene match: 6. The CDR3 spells CASSVAPRDSSGNTIYF. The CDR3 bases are TGTGCCAGCAGCGTAGCCCCTAGGGACAGCTCTGGAAACACCATATATTTT.

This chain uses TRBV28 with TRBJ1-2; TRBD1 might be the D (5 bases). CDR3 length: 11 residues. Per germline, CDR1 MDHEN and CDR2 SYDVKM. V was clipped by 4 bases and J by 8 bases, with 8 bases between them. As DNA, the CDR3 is TGTGCCAGCAGTTCCAGACAGGGCTACACCTTC. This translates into CASSSRQGYTF.

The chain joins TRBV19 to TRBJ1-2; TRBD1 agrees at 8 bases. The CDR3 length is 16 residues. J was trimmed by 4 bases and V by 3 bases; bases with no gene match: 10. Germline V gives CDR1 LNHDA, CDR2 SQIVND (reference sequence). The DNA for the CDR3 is TGTGCCAGTAGTATTGGCCGGGACAGGTTTCCCTATGGCTACACCTTC. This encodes CASSIGRDRFPYGYTF.

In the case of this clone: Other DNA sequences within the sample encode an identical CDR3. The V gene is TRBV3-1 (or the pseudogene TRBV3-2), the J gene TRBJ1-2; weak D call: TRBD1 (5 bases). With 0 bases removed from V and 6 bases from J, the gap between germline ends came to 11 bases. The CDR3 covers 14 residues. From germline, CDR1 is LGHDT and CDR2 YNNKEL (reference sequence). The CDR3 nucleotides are TGTGCCAGCAGCCAAGACCCAGGGAAGGATGGCTACACCTTC. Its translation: CASSQDPGKDGYTF.